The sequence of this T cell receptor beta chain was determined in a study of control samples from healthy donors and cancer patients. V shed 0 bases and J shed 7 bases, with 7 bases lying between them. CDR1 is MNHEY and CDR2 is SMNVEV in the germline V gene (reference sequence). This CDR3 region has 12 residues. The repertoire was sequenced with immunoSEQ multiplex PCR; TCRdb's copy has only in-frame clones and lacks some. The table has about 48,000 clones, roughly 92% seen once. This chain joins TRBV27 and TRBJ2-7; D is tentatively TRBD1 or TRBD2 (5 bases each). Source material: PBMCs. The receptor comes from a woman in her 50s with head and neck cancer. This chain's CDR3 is CASSLSGGEQYF. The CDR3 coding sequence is TGTGCCAGCAGTTTATCTGGGGGAGAGCAGTACTTC.